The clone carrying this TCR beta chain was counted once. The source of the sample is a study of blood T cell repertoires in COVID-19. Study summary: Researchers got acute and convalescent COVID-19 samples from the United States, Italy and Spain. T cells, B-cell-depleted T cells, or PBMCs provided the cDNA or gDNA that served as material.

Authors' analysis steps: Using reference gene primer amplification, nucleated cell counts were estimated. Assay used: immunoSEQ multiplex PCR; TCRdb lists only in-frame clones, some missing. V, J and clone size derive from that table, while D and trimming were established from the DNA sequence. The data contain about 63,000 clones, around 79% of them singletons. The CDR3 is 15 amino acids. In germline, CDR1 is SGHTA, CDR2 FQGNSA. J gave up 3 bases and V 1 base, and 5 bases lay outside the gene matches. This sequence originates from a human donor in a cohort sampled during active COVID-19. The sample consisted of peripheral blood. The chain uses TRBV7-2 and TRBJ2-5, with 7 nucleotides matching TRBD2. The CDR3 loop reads CASSLGGTKEETQYF. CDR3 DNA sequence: TGTGCCAGCAGCTTAGGCGGGACTAAAGAAGAGACCCAGTACTTC. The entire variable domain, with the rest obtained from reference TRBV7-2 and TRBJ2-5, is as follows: GAGVSQSPSNKVTEKGKDVELRCDPISGHTALYWYRQSLGQGLEFLIYFQGNSAPDKSGLPSDRFSAERTGGSVSTLTIQRTQQEDSAVYLCASSLGGTKEETQYFGPGTRLLVL.